This T cell receptor (beta chain) originates from a study of technical replicates of blood from a handful of donors (dated 2017 in TCRdb). CDR1 and CDR2 are drawn from the germline V gene: MNHEY, SVGAGI. V is clipped by 6 bases and J by 0 bases, and the sequence between their germline boundaries is 12 bases long. The CDR3 covers 15 residues, taking in both the cysteine and the phenylalanine. The sequence is cut down to CDR3 DNA, 45 bases in frame from base 1. Libraries were prepared through the immunoSEQ multiplex PCR assay. TCRdb holds this immuneACCESS table with in-frame rearrangements only. Some clones are missing; in checked studies, unresolved V genes explain under half, and the rest has no known cause. In all, the sample holds more than 45,000 clones, and 91% of those were seen once. The ten top clones hold about 4.3% of the sample. This clone has a handful of counts. It lacks a known antigen. It has no much larger one-base neighbor in the sample; base qualities were not kept.

The TCR originated in a human donor in good health. Some clones in this sample may be carry-over from other donors' samples. Sample: PBMCs. The rearranged segments are TRBV6-5 and TRBJ1-3; TRBD1 is a weak D gene call, 6 bases matching. At the DNA level, the sequence is TGTGCCAGCAGGGACAGTCTTAGCTCTGGAAACACCATATATTTT. This yields the protein CASRDSLSSGNTIYF.